Shown below are 31 T cell receptor beta chains from a single sample sequenced in a study of T cell repertoires in cytomegalovirus infection. These receptors' targets are unknown. One entry per CDR3 protein results from TCRdb running MiXCR on the reads. The data hold more than 85,000 distinct CDR3 sequences, with less than 30% observed a single time. This material consisted of CD8+ T cells from cultured PBMCs, taken from culture after CMV antigen stimulation. Every receptor here comes from a human donor in good health (CMV status not recorded). Some clones in this sample may be carry-over from other donors' samples.

This clonotype was counted ten times or more. The chain has TRBV27 and TRBJ1-1; D remains ambiguous. The germline CDR1 and CDR2 sequences are MNHEY and SMNVEV (reference sequence). The V and J ends lost 2 bases and 2 bases respectively, with 15 bases between them. The CDR3 consists of 16 residues. CDR3 protein: CASSLALTLKNTEAFF. The CDR3, as DNA: TGTGCCAGCAGTTTAGCCTTGACCCTTAAAAACACTGAAGCTTTCTTT.

V usage is TRBV7-4 and J usage is TRBJ2-1; no clear D gene. V was cut by 3 bases and J by 9 bases, with 9 bases left in between. Per germline, CDR1 SGHVT and CDR2 SQSDAQ. This CDR3 contains 12 residues. CDR3 DNA: TGTGCCAGCAGCTTGGGCTTCAGTGAGCAGTTCTTC. Encoded protein: CASSLGFSEQFF.

The chain couples TRBV4-1 to TRBJ1-1, with D perhaps matching TRBD1 (6 bases). Germline lookup yields CDR1 MGHRA and CDR2 YSYEKL. There are 15 residues in the CDR3. The V end was cut by 3 bases, the J end by 4 bases, with 15 bases between. The CDR3 DNA sequence: TGCGCCAGCAGCCATGCCACAGGGTCGGGCACTGAAGCTTTCTTT. Translating gives CASSHATGSGTEAFF.

This clonotype has more than one count but fewer than ten. V usage is TRBV7-9 and J usage is TRBJ2-7, with a tentative D call TRBD1 (6 bases). This CDR3 is built from 14 residues. The V gene lost 7 bases and the J gene lost 6 bases, with 19 bases spanning the gap. Germline lookup yields CDR1 SEHNR and CDR2 FQNEAQ (reference sequence). The CDR3 region has the DNA TGTGCCAGCAAACCCCAGGACAGCTTTGGCGAGCAGTACTTC. Encoded protein: CASKPQDSFGEQYF.

The chain joins TRBV20-1 to TRBJ2-1, with 7 bases lining up with TRBD1. V lost 3 bases and J lost 4; bases outside the gene matches: 6. The CDR3 runs to 14 residues. Germline V gene sequence: CDR1 DFQATT, CDR2 SNEGSKA (reference sequence). In nucleotides, the CDR3 is TGCAGTGCTAGTCCGGGACAGTTGTACAATGAGCAGTTCTTC. This encodes CSASPGQLYNEQFF.

In its sample, this clonotype was seen a few times. One end of the junction is discordant with germline, which a read error may explain. The CDR3 region is CASSLGGSNQPRHF. The CDR3 nucleotides are TGTGCCAGCAGTTTGGGGGGTAGCAATCAGCCCCGGCATTTT. The rearrangement links TRBV28 to TRBJ1-5, with D tentatively TRBD1 (5 bases). The V gene's germline CDR1 is MDHEN and CDR2 SYDVKM. The length of the CDR3 is 14 residues. Full variable domain (outside the CDR3, taken from reference TRBV28 and TRBJ1-5): DVKVTQSSRYLVKRTGEKVFLECVQDMDHENMFWYRQDPGLGLRLIYFSYDVKMKEKGDIPEGYSVSREKKERFSLILESASTNQTSMYLCASSLGGSNQPRHFGDGTRLSIL.

The V and J genes are TRBV7-4 and TRBJ2-5; D is undetermined. The CDR3 extends over 16 amino acids. From germline, CDR1 is SGHVT and CDR2 SQSDAQ. Trimming removed 1 base at V and 5 bases at J, with 17 bases between. CDR3 in amino acids: CASSLGSGSFGETQYF. The CDR3 nucleotides read TGTGCCAGCAGCTTAGGGTCAGGCTCCTTCGGGGAGACCCAGTACTTC. Drawing the rest from reference TRBV7-4 and TRBJ2-5, the complete variable domain is GAGVSQSPRYKVAKRGRDVALRCDSISGHVTLYWYRQTLGQGSEVLTYSQSDAQRDKSGRPSGRFSAERPERSVSTLKIQRTEQGDSAVYLCASSLGSGSFGETQYFGPGTRLLVL.

This clonotype was found a few times. The chain joins TRBV7-9 to TRBJ1-6; 7 bases are shared with TRBD1. The length of the CDR3 is 17 residues. The trim removed 2 bases at V and 0 bases at J, leaving 4 bases unmatched. Germline lookup yields CDR1 SEHNR and CDR2 FQNEAQ (reference sequence). The CDR3 here is CASSLTGALSYNSPLHF. The DNA for the CDR3 is TGTGCCAGCAGCTTAACAGGGGCTCTCTCCTATAATTCACCCCTCCACTTT.

The J gene is TRBJ2-7, the V gene TRBV4-1; D unclear. Trimming took 4 bases from V and 2 from J, leaving 15 bases between them. The CDR3 is 15 amino acids. The germline CDR1 and CDR2 sequences are MGHRA and YSYEKL. The CDR3: CASSRTVQSAYEQYF. DNA of the CDR3: TGCGCCAGCAGCCGTACAGTTCAGTCGGCCTACGAGCAGTACTTC.

The chain carries TRBV2 and TRBJ1-2; TRBD1 aligns across 10 bases. The germline CDR1 and CDR2 sequences are SNHLY and FYNNEI. The J segment lost 6 bases and the V segment lost 3 bases, leaving 7 bases of the junction unmatched. The CDR3 covers 15 residues. The CDR3 bases are TGTGCCAGCAGTGAGGGACAGGGGCCCCGGGATGGCTACACCTTC. Protein sequence: CASSEGQGPRDGYTF.

The chain joins TRBV9 to TRBJ2-7, with a possible D match to TRBD1 (5 bases). Germline V gene data show CDR1 as SGDLS and CDR2 as YYNGEE. CDR3 length equals 15 residues. The germline V and J ends were trimmed by 0 bases and 3 bases, with 13 bases remaining between them. CDR3 region: CASSVASGLRYEQYF. The CDR3 region has the DNA TGTGCCAGCAGCGTAGCTTCAGGGTTACGCTACGAGCAGTACTTC. Based on the CDR3 plus reference TRBV9 and TRBJ2-7, the full variable domain is DSGVTQTPKHLITATGQRVTLRCSPRSGDLSVYWYQQSLDQGLQFLIQYYNGEERAKGNILERFSAQQFPDLHSELNLSSLELGDSALYFCASSVASGLRYEQYFGPGTRLTVT.

The chain combines TRBV4-1 with TRBJ2-4; 10 bases are shared with TRBD1. The germline V gene has CDR1 MGHRA and CDR2 YSYEKL. CDR3 length: 18 residues. V was clipped by 1 base and J by 1 base; unmatched bases: 7. DNA of the CDR3: TGCGCCAGCAGCCAAGTCTTGACAGGGGGCGCGGCCAAAAACATTCAGTACTTC. It translates to CASSQVLTGGAAKNIQYF.

This clonotype was seen repeatedly, ten times or more. The rearrangement joins TRBV7-2 to TRBJ1-1; D not resolved. Germline V gives CDR1 SGHTA, CDR2 FQGNSA. CDR3 size: 12 residues. The germline V and J ends were trimmed by 5 bases and 4 bases, with 8 bases remaining between them. CDR3 loop: CASSRSGTEAFF. CDR3 nucleotides: TGTGCCAGCAGCAGGAGCGGCACTGAAGCTTTCTTT.

The gene calls are TRBV28 and TRBJ2-1; D remains ambiguous. This CDR3 is built from 16 residues. Germline lookup yields CDR1 MDHEN and CDR2 SYDVKM. V dropped 8 bases and J dropped 3 bases, with 20 bases sitting between them. CDR3 DNA: TGTGCCAGCTCGCGGATGGCCGAAACATACTACAATGAGCAGTTCTTC. Its protein is CASSRMAETYYNEQFF.

This clonotype was recorded many times. V is TRBV11-2 and J is TRBJ2-3; D tentatively reads TRBD1 or TRBD2 (5 bases each). This CDR3 is built from 14 residues. Germline loops: CDR1 SGHAT, CDR2 FQNNGV. V was shortened by 3 bases and J by 2 bases, with 9 bases between the two germline ends. CDR3 nucleotides: TGTGCCAGCAGCTTTCTGGGACCCACAGATACGCAGTATTTT. Translating it yields CASSFLGPTDTQYF.

At least ten counts were recorded for this clonotype. This sequence joins TRBV20-1 and TRBJ1-2, with 10 bases matching TRBD1. Germline loops: CDR1 DFQATT, CDR2 SNEGSKA (reference sequence). This CDR3 has 17 amino acids. Trimming cost V 5 bases and J 1 base; bases outside gene matches: 13. The CDR3 sequence is CSASPGTGDVFNYGYTF. DNA of the CDR3: TGCAGTGCTTCACCCGGGACAGGGGACGTCTTTAACTATGGCTACACCTTC.

This clonotype turned up a few times. The CDR3 region is CASSLLGQGDTEAFF. The CDR3 DNA is TGTGCCAGCAGTTTACTAGGACAGGGCGACACTGAAGCTTTCTTT. The chain joins TRBV28 to TRBJ1-1; TRBD1 agrees at 8 bases. CDR3 size: 15 residues. Germline V lookup: CDR1 MDHEN, CDR2 SYDVKM. V shed 2 bases and J 3 bases; nucleotides not matched to a gene: 5.

The chain is built from TRBV19 and TRBJ1-5; 7 bases match TRBD1. CDR1 and CDR2 from the germline V gene are LNHDA and SQIVND (reference sequence). CDR3 length: 15 amino acids. Trimming cost V 6 bases and J 4 bases; bases outside gene matches: 9. CDR3: CASSRDSGVNQPQHF. CDR3 nucleotides: TGTGCCAGTAGCCGGGACAGCGGCGTAAATCAGCCCCAGCATTTT. Full variable domain (outside the CDR3, taken from reference TRBV19 and TRBJ1-5): DGGITQSPKYLFRKEGQNVTLSCEQNLNHDAMYWYRQDPGQGLRLIYYSQIVNDFQKGDIAEGYSVSREKKESFPLTVTSAQKNPTAFYLCASSRDSGVNQPQHFGDGTRLSIL.

A few counts support this clonotype. The chain recombines TRBV27 with TRBJ2-3, with D uncertain. The CDR3 consists of 14 residues. CDR1 and CDR2 from the germline V gene are MNHEY and SMNVEV (reference sequence). Trimming stripped 0 bases from V and 1 base from J, with 5 bases between. CDR3 protein: CASSLSHRTDTQYF. The CDR3 DNA reads TGTGCCAGCAGTTTATCGCATCGCACAGATACGCAGTATTTT.

This clonotype was found many times. The CDR3 DNA sequence: TGTGCCAGCAGTCTACAATTTTACGAGCAGTACTTC. This translates into CASSLQFYEQYF. The chain couples TRBV12-3 or TRBV12-4 to TRBJ2-7; no firm D call. This CDR3 comprises 12 residues. Deletions cut 5 bases from V and 4 bases from J, with 9 bases between.

This chain uses TRBV5-4 with TRBJ1-1; TRBD1 might be the D (5 bases). CDR3 length: 14 amino acids. V was clipped by 2 bases and J by 8 bases, with 16 bases between them. In germline, CDR1 is SGHNT, CDR2 YYREEE (reference sequence). CDR3 protein: CASSFLGAGEEAFF. The CDR3 DNA reads TGTGCCAGCAGCTTCTTGGGTGCGGGGGAGGAAGCTTTCTTT.

This clonotype turned up a few times. This rearrangement joins TRBV19 to TRBJ2-7; the D gene could be TRBD1 or TRBD2 (5 bases each). Per germline, CDR1 LNHDA and CDR2 SQIVND (reference sequence). The CDR3 runs to 13 residues. V dropped 5 bases and J dropped 4 bases, with 12 bases sitting between them. As DNA, the CDR3 is TGTGCCAGTAGTTCCCGGGACCCATACGAGCAGTACTTC. Translating gives CASSSRDPYEQYF.

This clonotype was observed many times. The chain recombines TRBV20-1 with TRBJ2-1; 9 nucleotides agree with TRBD2. The CDR3 is 16 amino acids. V trimming: 3 bases; J trimming: 8 bases; junction bases outside the gene matches: 14. Germline-derived CDR1 and CDR2 are DFQATT and SNEGSKA (reference sequence). CDR3 protein: CSASSQRGATWDEQFF. The DNA of the CDR3 is TGCAGTGCTAGCTCCCAGCGGGGGGCAACTTGGGATGAGCAGTTCTTC.

This clonotype was counted once. The gene calls are TRBV7-9 and TRBJ2-7; TRBD1 is a possible D gene (5 bases). The CDR3 spans 12 residues. V gave up 5 bases and J gave up 7 bases, with 12 bases separating them. Germline-derived CDR1 and CDR2 are SEHNR and FQNEAQ (reference sequence). This CDR3 reads CASSLSNREQYF. CDR3 coding DNA: TGTGCCAGCAGCCTGTCAAACAGGGAGCAGTACTTC.

This chain uses TRBV19 with TRBJ1-1; D is perhaps TRBD1 (5 bases). The CDR3 spans 15 residues. Germline V CDR1 and CDR2: LNHDA, SQIVND (reference sequence). The V gene lost 5 bases and the J gene lost 3 bases, with 16 bases spanning the gap. The DNA of the CDR3 is TGTGCCAGTAGTCTGTTTCCAGGGAGAGACACTGAAGCTTTCTTT. Translated: CASSLFPGRDTEAFF. The variable domain in full, completed from reference TRBV19 and TRBJ1-1, reads DGGITQSPKYLFRKEGQNVTLSCEQNLNHDAMYWYRQDPGQGLRLIYYSQIVNDFQKGDIAEGYSVSREKKESFPLTVTSAQKNPTAFYLCASSLFPGRDTEAFFGQGTRLTVV.

The J gene is TRBJ1-2, the V gene TRBV19, with D perhaps matching TRBD1 (5 bases). From germline, CDR1 is LNHDA and CDR2 SQIVND (reference sequence). Deletions cut 10 bases from V and 5 bases from J, with 17 bases between. This CDR3 has 13 amino acids. The CDR3 coding sequence is TGTGCCACCCTGCCGGCGGGGGAGTATGGCTACACCTTC. It yields the protein CATLPAGEYGYTF. Drawing the rest from reference TRBV19 and TRBJ1-2, the complete variable domain is DGGITQSPKYLFRKEGQNVTLSCEQNLNHDAMYWYRQDPGQGLRLIYYSQIVNDFQKGDIAEGYSVSREKKESFPLTVTSAQKNPTAFYLCATLPAGEYGYTFGSGTRLTVV.

The chain is built from TRBV3-1 and TRBJ2-5; 7 bases agree with TRBD1. J lost 1 base, V lost 2 bases, and 7 bases had no gene match. The CDR3 extends over 16 amino acids. Per the germline V gene, CDR1 is LGHDT and CDR2 is YNNKEL (reference sequence). Here the CDR3 DNA reads TGTGCCAGCAGCCAACCGCACAGGGGAACCCAAGAGACCCAGTACTTC. This codes for CASSQPHRGTQETQYF.

V gene TRBV11-2 combines with J gene TRBJ2-1, with a possible D match to TRBD1 (6 bases). V lost 1 base to trimming and J lost 2 bases, with 21 bases between them. Germline lookup yields CDR1 SGHAT and CDR2 FQNNGV. This CDR3 spans 19 amino acids. The CDR3 is CASSLVEGVVPQPYNEQFF. The CDR3 DNA sequence: TGTGCCAGCAGCTTAGTAGAGGGGGTTGTTCCCCAACCCTACAATGAGCAGTTCTTC.

The chain links TRBV12-3 or TRBV12-4 to TRBJ2-7, with D unresolved. The CDR3 is 14 residues long. The germline V and J ends were trimmed by 5 bases and 5 bases, with 16 bases remaining between them. CDR3: CASSPGRSSDEQYF. The CDR3 DNA follows: TGTGCCAGCAGTCCCGGACGGTCTTCGGACGAGCAGTACTTC.

This chain uses TRBV12-3 or TRBV12-4 with TRBJ1-3; TRBD1 might be the D (5 bases). The V end was cut by 4 bases, the J end by 2 bases, with 9 bases between. This CDR3 is built from 14 residues. The CDR3 reads CASSYLGPGNTIYF. CDR3 nucleotides: TGTGCCAGCAGTTATTTGGGACCTGGAAACACCATATATTTT.

This sequence joins TRBV24-1 and TRBJ2-3, with TRBD1 matching over 9 bases. Per the germline V gene, CDR1 is KGHDR and CDR2 is SFDVKD. The CDR3 runs 16 residues. After removal of 2 bases from V and 3 bases from J, the junction contained 5 bases not matched to a gene. The CDR3 is CATSDWGQGGTDTQYF. CDR3 sequence (DNA): TGTGCCACCAGTGATTGGGGACAGGGAGGAACAGATACGCAGTATTTT.